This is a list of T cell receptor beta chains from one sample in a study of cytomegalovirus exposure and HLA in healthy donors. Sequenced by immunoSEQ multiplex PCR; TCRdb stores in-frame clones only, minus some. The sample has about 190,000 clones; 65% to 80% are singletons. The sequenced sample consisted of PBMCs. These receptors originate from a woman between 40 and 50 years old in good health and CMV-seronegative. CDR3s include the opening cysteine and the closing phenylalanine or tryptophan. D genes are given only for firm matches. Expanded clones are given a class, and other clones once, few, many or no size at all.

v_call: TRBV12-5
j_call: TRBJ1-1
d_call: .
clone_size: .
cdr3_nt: TGTGCTAGTGAGATGAGGACTGAAGCTTTCTTT
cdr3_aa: CASEMRTEAFF

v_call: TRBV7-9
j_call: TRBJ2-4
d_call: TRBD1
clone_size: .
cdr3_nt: TGTGCCAGCAGCCCTGCGACAGGGGCTTGGGTCTTC
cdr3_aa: CASSPATGAWVF

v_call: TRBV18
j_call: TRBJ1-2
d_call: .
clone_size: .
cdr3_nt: TGTGCCAGCTCACTAGGAATGGACAGTCACAACTCCGGCTACACCTTC
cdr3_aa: CASSLGMDSHNSGYTF

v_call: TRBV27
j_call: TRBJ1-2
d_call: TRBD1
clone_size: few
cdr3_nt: TGTGCCAGCAGTTTTCAGAGACAGGGCTATGGCTACACCTTC
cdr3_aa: CASSFQRQGYGYTF

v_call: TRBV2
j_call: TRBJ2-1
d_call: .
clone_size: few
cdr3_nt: TGTGCCAGCAGTGAAGCGGTAGTCCGGGAGTACTACAATGAGCAGTTCTTC
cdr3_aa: CASSEAVVREYYNEQFF

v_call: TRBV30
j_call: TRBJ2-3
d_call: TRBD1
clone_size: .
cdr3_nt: TGTGCCTGGACCGGGACAGGAAGCACAGATACGCAGTATTTT
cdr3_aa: CAWTGTGSTDTQYF

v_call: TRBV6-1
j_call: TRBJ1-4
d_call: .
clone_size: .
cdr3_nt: TGTGCCAGCAGTGAAACATGGGTAGCGGGGTCCACTAATGAAAAACTGTTTTTT
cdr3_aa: CASSETWVAGSTNEKLFF

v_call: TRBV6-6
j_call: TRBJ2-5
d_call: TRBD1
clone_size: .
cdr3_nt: TGTGCCAGCAACAACAGGGGGACCCAGTACTTC
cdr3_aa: CASNNRGTQYF

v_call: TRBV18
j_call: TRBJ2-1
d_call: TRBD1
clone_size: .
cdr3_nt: TGTGCCAGCTCACCCGGACAGGGCTATGAGCAGTTCTTC
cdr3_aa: CASSPGQGYEQFF

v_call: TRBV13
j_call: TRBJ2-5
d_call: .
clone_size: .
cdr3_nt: TGTGCCAGCAGCGCTCGGGACCAGGGGACCCAAGAGACCCAGTACTTC
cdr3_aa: CASSARDQGTQETQYF

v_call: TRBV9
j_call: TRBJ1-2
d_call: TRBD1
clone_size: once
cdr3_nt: TGTGCCAGCGGGACCGTAAAGGACAGGGGAAATGGCTACACCTTC
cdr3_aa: CASGTVKDRGNGYTF

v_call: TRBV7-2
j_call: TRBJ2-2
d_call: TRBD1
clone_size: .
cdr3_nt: TGTGCCAGCAGCTATCGGACAGGACAGGGCGGGGAGCTGTTTTTT
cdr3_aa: CASSYRTGQGGELFF

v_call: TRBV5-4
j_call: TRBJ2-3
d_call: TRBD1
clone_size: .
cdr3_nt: TGTGCCAGCAGCTTCGCAGGGGGCGATACGCAGTATTTT
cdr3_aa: CASSFAGGDTQYF

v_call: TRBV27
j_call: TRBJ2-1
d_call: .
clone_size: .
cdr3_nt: TGTGCCAGCAGTCCGACTAGGGGTGAGCAGTTCTTC
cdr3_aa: CASSPTRGEQFF

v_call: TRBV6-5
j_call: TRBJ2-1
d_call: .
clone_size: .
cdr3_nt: TGTGCCAGCAGTTACGAGACTACCACCTACAATGAGCAGTTCTTC
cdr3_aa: CASSYETTTYNEQFF

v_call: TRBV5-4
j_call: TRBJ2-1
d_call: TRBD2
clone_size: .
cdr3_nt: TGTGCCAGCAGCCGCGAGCGGGGGACCTACAATGAGCAGTTCTTC
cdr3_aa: CASSRERGTYNEQFF

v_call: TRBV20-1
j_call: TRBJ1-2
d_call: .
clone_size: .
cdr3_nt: TGCAGTGCCTCCGGAGGAAATGGCTACACCTTC
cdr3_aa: CSASGGNGYTF

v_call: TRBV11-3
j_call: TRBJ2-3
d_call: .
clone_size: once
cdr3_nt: TGTGCCAGCAGCTTGTCCGGTAACACAGATACGCAGTATTTT
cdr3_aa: CASSLSGNTDTQYF

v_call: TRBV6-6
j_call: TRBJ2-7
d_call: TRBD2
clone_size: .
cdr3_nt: TGTGCCAGCAGTTACAGTAGCGGGAGGGCCGGCGACGAGCAGTACTTC
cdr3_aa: CASSYSSGRAGDEQYF

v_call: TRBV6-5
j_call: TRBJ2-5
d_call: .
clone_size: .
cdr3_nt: TGTGCCAGCAGTTACTCGGGGAGGCGCGAACAAGAGACCCAGTACTTC
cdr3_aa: CASSYSGRREQETQYF

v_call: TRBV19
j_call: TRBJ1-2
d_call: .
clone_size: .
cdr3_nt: TGTGCCAGTACAGTTAACTATGGCTACACCTTC
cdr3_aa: CASTVNYGYTF

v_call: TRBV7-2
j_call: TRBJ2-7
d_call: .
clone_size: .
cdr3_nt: TGTGCCAGCAGCTTAGGCGAGAGGTACGAGCAGTACTTC
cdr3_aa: CASSLGERYEQYF

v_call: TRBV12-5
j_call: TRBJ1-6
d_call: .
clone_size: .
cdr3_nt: TGTGCTAGTGGTTTGCCCCAGGGGAGCTCCTATAATTCACCCCTCCACTTT
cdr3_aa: CASGLPQGSSYNSPLHF

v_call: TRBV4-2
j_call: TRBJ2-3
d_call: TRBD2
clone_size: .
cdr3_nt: TGTGCCAGCAGCCTCCCCACGCGGGAGGGAGTAGATACGCAGTATTTT
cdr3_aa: CASSLPTREGVDTQYF

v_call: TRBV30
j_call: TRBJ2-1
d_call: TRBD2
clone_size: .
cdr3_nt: TGTGCCTGGAGTGTAACTAGCGGCTCATACAATGAGCAGTTCTTC
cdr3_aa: CAWSVTSGSYNEQFF

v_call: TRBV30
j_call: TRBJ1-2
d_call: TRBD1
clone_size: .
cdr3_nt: TGTGCCTGGAGTCCAAGGGACAGGGGGCGGTGGGGCTACACCTTC
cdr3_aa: CAWSPRDRGRWGYTF

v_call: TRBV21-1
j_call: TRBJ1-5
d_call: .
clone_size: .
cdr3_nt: TGTGCCAGCAGCCACCATGCAGGGAGGGGAATCCAGCCCCAGCATTTT
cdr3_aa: CASSHHAGRGIQPQHF

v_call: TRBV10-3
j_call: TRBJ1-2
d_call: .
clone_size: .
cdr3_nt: TGTGCCATCAGTGCAGGAGGGAACTATGGCTACACCTTC
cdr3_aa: CAISAGGNYGYTF

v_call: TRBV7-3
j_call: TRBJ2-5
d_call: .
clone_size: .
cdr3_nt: TGTGCCAGCAGCTTAATTGGCGCAGGGGCCGTTGGGGAGACCCAGTACTTC
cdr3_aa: CASSLIGAGAVGETQYF

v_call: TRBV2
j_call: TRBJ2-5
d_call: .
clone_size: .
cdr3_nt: TGTGCCAGCAGTGAAGAAACGGGGGGCGGGGAGACCCAGTACTTC
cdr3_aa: CASSEETGGGETQYF

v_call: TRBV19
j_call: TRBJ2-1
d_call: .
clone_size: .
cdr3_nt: TGTGCCAGTAGTATCGGCCAACGGAGAGAGCAGTTCTTC
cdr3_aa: CASSIGQRREQFF

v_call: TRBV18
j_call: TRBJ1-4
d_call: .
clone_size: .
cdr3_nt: TGTGCCAGCTCACCCCCGGGGGGGTTGCCGAATGAAAAACTGTTTTTT
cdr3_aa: CASSPPGGLPNEKLFF

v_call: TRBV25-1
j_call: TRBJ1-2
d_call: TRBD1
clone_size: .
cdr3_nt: TGTGCCAGCAGTGACGAGACTACAGGGGGCAGGGTTAGAGGCTACACCTTC
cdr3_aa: CASSDETTGGRVRGYTF

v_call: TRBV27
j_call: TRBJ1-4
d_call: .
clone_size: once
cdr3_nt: TGTGCCAGCAGTCCGTTCTTTTCAACTAATGAAAAACTGTTTTTT
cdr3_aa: CASSPFFSTNEKLFF

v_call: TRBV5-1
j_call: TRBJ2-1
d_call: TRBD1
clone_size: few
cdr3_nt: TGCGCCAGCAGCTCGACAGGGGAAGACAATGAGCAGTTCTTC
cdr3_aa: CASSSTGEDNEQFF

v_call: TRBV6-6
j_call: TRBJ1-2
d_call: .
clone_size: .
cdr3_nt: TGTGCCAGCCAACCTTCCGTTGTCGGGAACTATGGCTACACCTTC
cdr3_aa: CASQPSVVGNYGYTF

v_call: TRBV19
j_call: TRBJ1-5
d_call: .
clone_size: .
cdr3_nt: TGTGCCAGTAGTATCGGACAGAGCCATCAGCCCCAGCATTTT
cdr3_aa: CASSIGQSHQPQHF

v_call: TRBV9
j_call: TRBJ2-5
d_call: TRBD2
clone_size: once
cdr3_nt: TGTGCCAGCAGCGTAGCTCCGAGGACTAGAGTCGAGACCCAGTACTTC
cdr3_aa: CASSVAPRTRVETQYF

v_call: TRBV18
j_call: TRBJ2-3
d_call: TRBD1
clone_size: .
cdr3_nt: TGTGCCAGCTCACCACCGGGACAGGGTGCCACAGATACGCAGTATTTT
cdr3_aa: CASSPPGQGATDTQYF

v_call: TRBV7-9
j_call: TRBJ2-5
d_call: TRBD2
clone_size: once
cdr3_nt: TGTGCCAGCACCCACCGAGCGGGAGCGGGCCAAGAGACCCAGTACTTC
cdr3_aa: CASTHRAGAGQETQYF

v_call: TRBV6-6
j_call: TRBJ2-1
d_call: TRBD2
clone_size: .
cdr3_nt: TGTGCCAGCAGCCCTAGCGGCAGCTCCTACAATGAGCAGTTCTTC
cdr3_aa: CASSPSGSSYNEQFF

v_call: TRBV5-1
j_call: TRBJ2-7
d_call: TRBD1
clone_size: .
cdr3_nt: TGCGCCAGCAGCTTGGGGACAGGTAGAAGCTCCTACGAGCAGTACTTC
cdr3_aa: CASSLGTGRSSYEQYF

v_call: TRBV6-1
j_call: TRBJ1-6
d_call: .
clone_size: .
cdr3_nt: TGTGCCAGCAGTGAAAGGCTCACAGGAGATAATTCACCCCTCCACTTT
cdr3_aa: CASSERLTGDNSPLHF

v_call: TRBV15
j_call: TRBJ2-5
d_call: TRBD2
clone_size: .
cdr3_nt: TGTGCCACCAGCAGAGATTTACTAGCGGGAGCCGAGACCCAGTACTTC
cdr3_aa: CATSRDLLAGAETQYF

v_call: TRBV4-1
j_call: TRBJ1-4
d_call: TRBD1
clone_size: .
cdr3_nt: TGCGCCAGCAGCCAAAAACAGGGGGCCCCATTGAGTGAAAAACTGTTTTTT
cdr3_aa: CASSQKQGAPLSEKLFF

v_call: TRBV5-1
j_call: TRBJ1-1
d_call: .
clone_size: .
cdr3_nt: TGCGCCAGCAGCTTGGAACAGAACACTGAAGCTTTCTTT
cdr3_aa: CASSLEQNTEAFF

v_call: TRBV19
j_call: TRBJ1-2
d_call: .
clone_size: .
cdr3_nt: TGTGCCAGTAGTATCCCTTCGACAGGTCTTCGGGGCTACACCTTC
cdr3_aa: CASSIPSTGLRGYTF

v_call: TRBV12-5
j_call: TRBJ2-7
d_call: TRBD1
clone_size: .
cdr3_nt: TGTGCTAGTGGTTCCGGACAGGGGGCTTACGAGCAGTACTTC
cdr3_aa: CASGSGQGAYEQYF

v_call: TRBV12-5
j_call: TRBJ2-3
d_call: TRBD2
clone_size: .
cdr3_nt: TGTGCTAGTGGTTTTGGCCTAGCGGGAGCGATAGATACGCAGTATTTT
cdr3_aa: CASGFGLAGAIDTQYF

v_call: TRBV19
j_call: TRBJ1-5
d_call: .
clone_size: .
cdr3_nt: TGTGCCACTAGACTAGGGTACAATCAGCCCCAGCATTTT
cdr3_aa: CATRLGYNQPQHF

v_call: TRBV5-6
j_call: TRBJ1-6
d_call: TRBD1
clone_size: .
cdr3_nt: TGTGCCAGCAGCCCAGGGGGCTATTCCTATAATTCACCCCTCCACTTT
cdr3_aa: CASSPGGYSYNSPLHF

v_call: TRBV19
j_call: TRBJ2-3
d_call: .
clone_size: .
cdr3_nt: TGTGCCAGTAAAGGGGCATTATTGTCAGATACGCAGTATTTT
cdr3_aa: CASKGALLSDTQYF

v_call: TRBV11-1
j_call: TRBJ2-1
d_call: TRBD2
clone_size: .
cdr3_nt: TGTGCCAGCAGCTTTATAGCGGGGACGTACAATGAGCAGTTCTTC
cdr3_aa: CASSFIAGTYNEQFF

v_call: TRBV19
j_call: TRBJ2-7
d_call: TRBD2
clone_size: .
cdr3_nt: TGTGCCAGTATGCGGACTAGCGGGAGGGCCTACGAGCAGTACTTC
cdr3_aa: CASMRTSGRAYEQYF

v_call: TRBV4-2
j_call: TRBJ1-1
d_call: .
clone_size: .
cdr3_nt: TGTGCCAGCAGCCAAGGATTGGGGGCGGACACTGAAGCTTTCTTT
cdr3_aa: CASSQGLGADTEAFF

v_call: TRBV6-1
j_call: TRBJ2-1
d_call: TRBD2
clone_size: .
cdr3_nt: TGTGCCAGCAGTGACGGGACTAGCGGAAGACTACACTCCTACAATGAGCAGTTCTTC
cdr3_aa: CASSDGTSGRLHSYNEQFF

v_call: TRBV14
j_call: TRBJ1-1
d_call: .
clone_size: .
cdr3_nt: TGTGCCAGCAGCCCTTTCGTCGGGGGGAGTAACACTGAAGCTTTCTTT
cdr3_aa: CASSPFVGGSNTEAFF

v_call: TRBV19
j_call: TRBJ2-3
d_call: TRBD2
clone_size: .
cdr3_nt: TGTGCCAGTGCAACCGGGACTAGTCGCACAGATACGCAGTATTTT
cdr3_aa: CASATGTSRTDTQYF

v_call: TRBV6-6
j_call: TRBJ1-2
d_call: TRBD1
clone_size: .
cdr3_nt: TGTGCCAGCAGTTACTCGACAGGGGGGGCTTCGGGCTACACCTTC
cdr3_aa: CASSYSTGGASGYTF

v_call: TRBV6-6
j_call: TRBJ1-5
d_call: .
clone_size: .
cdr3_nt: TGTGCCAGCAGTTACTCAAGGGGGTCAAAACAGCCCCAGCATTTT
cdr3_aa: CASSYSRGSKQPQHF